These 21 T cell receptor beta chains were all obtained from the same sample, sequenced in a study of CD8+ T cells in alopecia areata. Treatment denoted: oral pan-JAK inhibitor, 5-10 mg twice daily. It was cDNA, reverse transcribed from extracted RNA, that served as the sequencing template. Clones were read by immunoSEQ multiplex PCR, and TCRdb kept only the in-frame ones, dropping some. The sample lists more than 90,000 clones; about 58% were seen once. The starting material was CD8+ T cells sorted from blood, obtained at week 4, from a patient treated with tofacitinib. The source of these receptors is a human donor with alopecia areata.

The V call is TRBV6-5, the J call TRBJ1-2; D might be TRBD1 (5 bases). CDR1 MNHEY and CDR2 SVGAGI come from the germline V gene. The CDR3 runs 15 residues. Trimming pared 0 bases from V and 1 base from J, leaving 9 bases between. CDR3 DNA: TGTGCCAGCAGTTACTCGGACAAGATTAACTATGGCTACACCTTC. Translation: CASSYSDKINYGYTF.

The chain employs TRBV4-3 and TRBJ2-7; the D gene is possibly TRBD1 (6 bases). The CDR3 has 15 residues. The V end was cut by 4 bases, the J end by 2 bases, with 15 bases between. Germline assignment: CDR1 LGHNA and CDR2 YSLEER. The CDR3 loop is CASSLGHGEAYEQYF. DNA for the CDR3: TGCGCCAGCAGCCTGGGACACGGGGAAGCCTACGAGCAGTACTTC.

This clone was detected ten times or more. This chain connects TRBV27 to TRBJ2-1; 7 bases map to TRBD1. V was clipped by 3 bases and J by 1 base; unmatched bases: 3. CDR1 is MNHEY and CDR2 is SMNVEV in the germline V gene (reference sequence). The CDR3 is 15 residues long. CDR3 region: CASSLMTGSYNEQFF. CDR3 bases: TGTGCCAGCAGTTTGATGACAGGGTCCTACAATGAGCAGTTCTTC.

J is TRBJ1-2 and V is TRBV27, with a weak D call TRBD1 (6 bases). CDR1 is MNHEY, CDR2 SMNVEV, per germline (reference sequence). V was shortened by 0 bases and J by 5 bases, with 13 bases between the two germline ends. The CDR3 extends over 15 amino acids. CDR3 sequence (DNA): TGTGCCAGCAGTTTATCCCTGGGGGGCGCATATGGCTACACCTTC. Protein: CASSLSLGGAYGYTF.

The table lists this clone with a count of one. V usage is TRBV5-4 and J usage is TRBJ2-6, with 7 positions matching TRBD1. The CDR3 has 15 residues. Germline assignment: CDR1 SGHNT and CDR2 YYREEE (reference sequence). The J segment lost 12 bases and the V segment lost 0 bases, leaving 9 bases of the junction unmatched. The CDR3 region is CASSLAWDSAVVLTF. In nucleotides, the CDR3 is TGTGCCAGCAGCTTGGCCTGGGACAGCGCCGTCGTCCTGACTTTC.

This clone was counted a few times. The chain couples TRBV7-9 to TRBJ1-2; no clear D. The V gene's germline CDR1 is SEHNR and CDR2 FQNEAQ (reference sequence). This CDR3 spans 18 amino acids. V was trimmed by 4 bases and J by 3 bases, leaving 24 bases between them. As DNA, the CDR3 is TGTGCCAGCAGCTCCCCCGAGGAAGGTTATGCGACTGACTATGGCTACACCTTC. Amino acids: CASSSPEEGYATDYGYTF.

The chain has TRBV19 and TRBJ1-2; no clear D gene. V shed 7 bases and J shed 5 bases, with 8 bases lying between them. The CDR3 spans 11 residues. CDR1 is LNHDA and CDR2 is SQIVND in the germline V gene (reference sequence). The CDR3 sequence: CASNDLYGYTF. The CDR3 nucleotides are TGTGCCAGTAACGATCTTTATGGCTACACCTTC.

This clone was counted once. The V gene is TRBV7-3, the J gene TRBJ2-3; D not certain. Germline CDR1 is SGHTA and CDR2 is FQGTGA. Trimming removed 4 bases from V and 2 bases from J, with 13 bases in between. CDR3 length: 15 amino acids. In nucleotides, the CDR3 is TGTGCCAGCAGCTCAAGTGGGTCTTTCACAGATACGCAGTATTTT. Translating it yields CASSSSGSFTDTQYF.

This clone has only one observation. J is TRBJ2-5 and V is TRBV28, with D perhaps TRBD1 or TRBD2 (6 bases each). Trimming pared 6 bases from V and 3 bases from J, leaving 11 bases between. The CDR3 consists of 13 residues. The germline V gene encodes CDR1 MDHEN and CDR2 SYDVKM. The chain's CDR3 is CASSTGGEETQYF. The DNA of the CDR3 is TGTGCCAGCAGCACCGGGGGCGAAGAGACCCAGTACTTC.

This chain joins TRBV19 and TRBJ2-3, with 9 positions matching TRBD2. Per the germline V gene, CDR1 is LNHDA and CDR2 is SQIVND (reference sequence). The CDR3 sequence is 15 residues long. After removal of 3 bases from V and 3 bases from J, the junction contained 4 bases not matched to a gene. The CDR3 protein is CASSIKTSGTDTQYF. As DNA, the CDR3 is TGTGCCAGTAGTATCAAGACTAGCGGAACAGATACGCAGTATTTT.

This CDR3 is CASSSRGGYGYTF. The CDR3 DNA reads as TGCGCCAGCAGCTCAAGGGGCGGGTATGGCTACACCTTC. This rearrangement joins TRBV5-1 to TRBJ1-2, with a tentative D call TRBD1 (5 bases). Germline lookup yields CDR1 SGHRS and CDR2 YFSETQ. The CDR3 has 13 amino acids. Deletions cut 3 bases from V and 5 bases from J, with 11 bases between.

The gene calls are TRBV15 and TRBJ2-2; D not resolved. Germline V lookup: CDR1 LNHNV, CDR2 YYDKDF (reference sequence). This CDR3 has 16 residues. V dropped 0 bases and J dropped 0 bases, with 8 bases sitting between them. The chain's CDR3 is CATSRDRHPNTGELFF. In DNA form, the CDR3 reads TGTGCCACCAGCAGAGATCGCCATCCGAACACCGGGGAGCTGTTTTTT.

The genes are TRBV30 and TRBJ2-5; possibly TRBD2 for D (5 bases). The assigned J gene may be wrong: the sequence end matches TRBJ2-7 better. CDR3 length: 13 amino acids. Germline V gene lookup returns CDR1 GTSNPN and CDR2 SVGIG (reference sequence). CDR3 in amino acids: CAWSMGWEREQYF. The CDR3 nucleotides read TGTGCCTGGAGTATGGGCTGGGAGCGCGAGCAGTACTTC.

This chain connects TRBV7-9 to TRBJ1-2; 8 bases agree with TRBD1. Germline V lookup: CDR1 SEHNR, CDR2 FQNEAQ (reference sequence). V lost 4 bases to trimming and J lost 3 bases; unmatched junction nucleotides: 1. CDR3 size: 13 residues. The CDR3 region has the DNA TGTGCCAGCAGCTCGGACAGGGACTATGGCTACACCTTC. Its protein product is CASSSDRDYGYTF.

This chain uses TRBV30 with TRBJ1-1; the D is unclear. The CDR3 is made up of 12 amino acids. Trimming shortened V by 3 bases and J by 0 bases, and 5 bases separated the two germline ends. In germline, CDR1 is GTSNPN, CDR2 SVGIG (reference sequence). The CDR3 is CAWSGMNTEAFF. CDR3 nucleotide sequence: TGTGCCTGGAGCGGCATGAACACTGAAGCTTTCTTT.

The V and J genes are TRBV5-6 and TRBJ1-1; D possibly corresponds to TRBD1 (6 bases). The CDR3 totals 15 residues. Germline lookup yields CDR1 SGHDT and CDR2 YYEEEE. The V end was cut by 0 bases, the J end by 0 bases, with 9 bases between. Here the CDR3 reads CASSLVGGLNTEAFF. The DNA of the CDR3 is TGTGCCAGCAGCTTGGTGGGGGGCTTGAACACTGAAGCTTTCTTT.

The chain recombines TRBV28 with TRBJ2-5; D uncertain. Germline V gene data show CDR1 as MDHEN and CDR2 as SYDVKM. The CDR3 consists of 17 residues. V lost 5 bases and J lost 2, with 21 bases in between. The CDR3 DNA is TGTGCCAGCAGTAACCCGGACCTGATGGGGTCACAAGAGACCCAGTACTTC. Residues: CASSNPDLMGSQETQYF.

The J gene is TRBJ2-3, the V gene TRBV11-2; D is unresolved. CDR1 is SGHAT and CDR2 is FQNNGV in the germline V gene. The V and J ends lost 2 bases and 3 bases respectively, with 6 bases between them. The CDR3 contains 13 residues. The CDR3 sequence: CASSLIGTDTQYF. CDR3 DNA: TGTGCCAGCAGCTTAATCGGGACAGATACGCAGTATTTT.

The chain joins TRBV11-2 to TRBJ2-1; 14 bases are a match to TRBD2. Per germline, CDR1 SGHAT and CDR2 FQNNGV. The CDR3 totals 16 residues. After removal of 1 base from V and 8 bases from J, the junction contained 4 bases not matched to a gene. DNA of the CDR3: TGTGCCAGCAGCTTAGGACTAGCGGGAGGGCCGGATGAGCAGTTCTTC. Its protein is CASSLGLAGGPDEQFF.

The rearrangement joins TRBV27 to TRBJ2-5; D possibly corresponds to TRBD2 (8 bases). Germline values: CDR1 MNHEY, CDR2 SMNVEV (reference sequence). V dropped 4 bases and J dropped 5 bases, with 17 bases sitting between them. This CDR3 is built from 15 residues. The CDR3: CASSSGGGLSETQYF. CDR3 nucleotides: TGTGCCAGCAGTTCGGGAGGGGGCCTCTCGGAGACCCAGTACTTC.

This clone appeared once. The genes are TRBV5-1 and TRBJ2-7, with 8 positions matching TRBD1. The V gene end was trimmed by 3 bases and the J gene end by 5 bases; junction bases not matched to a gene: 7. Germline V CDR1 and CDR2: SGHRS, YFSETQ. This CDR3 region has 14 residues. The CDR3 protein is CASSSRGPRDEQYF. Here the CDR3 DNA reads TGCGCCAGCAGCTCCAGGGGGCCCAGGGACGAGCAGTACTTC.